The T cell receptor beta chain under discussion was sequenced for a study of beta chain features in type 1 diabetes. Overall study: The patients were much like the healthy donors in age, gender and cell yields.

A word on this clone: Its cognate antigen is unknown.

The entirety of the isolated RNA underwent reverse transcription, so expressed TCRB transcripts were sequenced. Read counts averaged roughly 3.7 million for samples of naive, central memory and regulatory T cells. Assay: immunoSEQ multiplex PCR; the TCRdb copy retains only in-frame clones and omits some. Of over 150,000 clones listed, 10% to 13% were seen once; the top ten hold around 0.48%. Cells sorted by CD45RO/CCR7/CD25/CD127/CD95/CD27 comprised CD4+ naive, central memory, regulatory and stem cell-like memory cells. General observations from the study: TCRB rearrangement may or may not be influenced by HLA type; here this remained unresolved. Moderate but significant shortening of TCRB CDR3s was recorded in all four CD4+ subsets from Type 1 diabetes patients.

This CDR3 comprises 17 residues. Germline V lookup: CDR1 SEHNR, CDR2 FQNEAQ (reference sequence). V shed 6 bases, J shed 0 bases, and the junction held 10 bases outside the gene matches. The chain uses TRBV7-9 and TRBJ2-1; TRBD2 matches 8 bases. The sequencing input was central memory CD4+ T cells from blood. This TCR was recovered from a man aged 25 to 45 with type 1 diabetes. The CDR3 DNA reads as TGTGCCAGCAGGGGGACTAGTGGGTCAAACTCCTACAATGAGCAGTTCTTC. The encoded protein is CASRGTSGSNSYNEQFF.